This is a list of T cell receptor beta chains from one sample in a study of OX40 agonist ivuxolimab in advanced cancers. Sequencing used immunoSEQ multiplex PCR; TCRdb keeps in-frame clones, though not all of them. The profile shows about 20,000 clones, roughly 89% of them singletons. This material consisted of CD4+ or CD8+ T cells sorted from blood, taken in a trial of the OX40 agonist ivuxolimab. These receptors were obtained from an adult with an advanced solid tumor such as melanoma, head and neck, liver or kidney cancer. Each CDR3 is given with its conserved first and last residue. A D gene is named only where the DNA matches it firmly. The size field is filled for only some rows; it gives once, few, many or a size class.

V gene: TRBV2
CDR3 length: 15
D gene: TRBD2
J gene: TRBJ2-5
clone size: .
CDR3 DNA: TGTGCCAGCAGTGTGGGGACTAGGTCTGGAGAGACCCAGTACTTC
CDR3 protein: CASSVGTRSGETQYF

V gene: TRBV6-6
CDR3 length: 14
D gene: .
J gene: TRBJ1-2
clone size: .
CDR3 DNA: TGTGCCAGCAGTTACTCGAGGGCTGAGGGTGGCTACACCTTC
CDR3 protein: CASSYSRAEGGYTF

V gene: TRBV10-2
CDR3 length: 14
D gene: TRBD1
J gene: TRBJ2-7
clone size: .
CDR3 DNA: TGCGCCAGCAGTGATGGGACAGGGGTCCCCGAGCAGTACTTC
CDR3 protein: CASSDGTGVPEQYF

V gene: TRBV6-5
CDR3 length: 15
D gene: .
J gene: TRBJ2-7
clone size: .
CDR3 DNA: TGTGCCAGCAGTTTGGCGGGACAACCTTCCTACGAGCAGTATTTC
CDR3 protein: CASSLAGQPSYEQYF

V gene: TRBV7-9
CDR3 length: 12
D gene: .
J gene: TRBJ2-7
clone size: .
CDR3 DNA: TGTGCCAGCCGGTACGTAGGGAGCGAGCAGTACTTC
CDR3 protein: CASRYVGSEQYF

V gene: TRBV5-1
CDR3 length: 16
D gene: TRBD1
J gene: TRBJ1-1
clone size: .
CDR3 DNA: TGCGCCAGCAGCCCACGTCTCTCAGGGGGAAACACTGAAGCTTTCTTT
CDR3 protein: CASSPRLSGGNTEAFF

V gene: TRBV5-1
CDR3 length: 17
D gene: TRBD1
J gene: TRBJ1-1
clone size: .
CDR3 DNA: TGCGCCAGCAGCCTCGAACGGGACAGATTCATGAACACTGAAGCTTTCTTT
CDR3 protein: CASSLERDRFMNTEAFF

V gene: TRBV2
CDR3 length: 14
D gene: TRBD1
J gene: TRBJ1-4
clone size: .
CDR3 DNA: TGTGCCAGCTCCCGGGGGACAGGGACTGAAAAACTGTTTTTT
CDR3 protein: CASSRGTGTEKLFF

V gene: TRBV5-6
CDR3 length: 16
D gene: TRBD1
J gene: TRBJ2-5
clone size: .
CDR3 DNA: TGTGCCAGCAGCCCCGGGACAGGAATAACACAAGAGACCCAGTACTTC
CDR3 protein: CASSPGTGITQETQYF

V gene: TRBV19
CDR3 length: 12
D gene: .
J gene: TRBJ1-6
clone size: few
CDR3 DNA: TGTGCCAGTAGTCCGGCAGGACAGCCGTTCCACTTT
CDR3 protein: CASSPAGQPFHF

V gene: TRBV27
CDR3 length: 13
D gene: .
J gene: TRBJ1-1
clone size: few
CDR3 DNA: TGTGCCAGCAGTTTGGATATTTACACTGAAGCTTTCTTT
CDR3 protein: CASSLDIYTEAFF

V gene: TRBV7-2
CDR3 length: 15
D gene: .
J gene: TRBJ1-6
clone size: .
CDR3 DNA: TGTGCCAGCAGCTTAAGAGGGACCCTTAATTCACCCCTCCACTTT
CDR3 protein: CASSLRGTLNSPLHF

V gene: TRBV27
CDR3 length: 13
D gene: .
J gene: TRBJ2-1
clone size: once
CDR3 DNA: TGTGCCAGCAGTCTGGGATCCTACAATGAGCAGTTCTTC
CDR3 protein: CASSLGSYNEQFF

V gene: TRBV2
CDR3 length: 13
D gene: .
J gene: TRBJ1-1
clone size: .
CDR3 DNA: TGTGCCAGCAGTGCCGCAGGGTGGACTGAAGCTTTCTTT
CDR3 protein: CASSAAGWTEAFF

V gene: TRBV7-6
CDR3 length: 18
D gene: TRBD2
J gene: TRBJ2-2
clone size: .
CDR3 DNA: TGTGCCAGCAGCTTAACCCTGGTCGCGGGGGGGAACACCGGGGAGCTGTTTTTT
CDR3 protein: CASSLTLVAGGNTGELFF

V gene: TRBV27
CDR3 length: 14
D gene: .
J gene: TRBJ1-5
clone size: few
CDR3 DNA: TGTGCCAGCAGTCCCGGGACCGCTTTCGCGCCCCAGCATTTT
CDR3 protein: CASSPGTAFAPQHF

V gene: TRBV27
CDR3 length: 13
D gene: .
J gene: TRBJ1-1
clone size: .
CDR3 DNA: TGTGCCAGCACTTCGGGCCCGAACACTGAAGCTTTCTTT
CDR3 protein: CASTSGPNTEAFF

V gene: TRBV27
CDR3 length: 15
D gene: .
J gene: TRBJ2-7
clone size: .
CDR3 DNA: TGTGCCAGCAGTTTAAGGGACTCGAGCTCCTACGAGCAGTACTTC
CDR3 protein: CASSLRDSSSYEQYF

V gene: TRBV4-1
CDR3 length: 15
D gene: .
J gene: TRBJ1-2
clone size: .
CDR3 DNA: TGCGCCAGCAGCCAAGATGCGGGGGCGCTGGGCGGCTACACCTTC
CDR3 protein: CASSQDAGALGGYTF

V gene: TRBV7-6
CDR3 length: 16
D gene: .
J gene: TRBJ2-1
clone size: .
CDR3 DNA: TGTGCCAGCAGCCCATTTCTAGGGGAGAAGTACAATGAGCAGTTCTTC
CDR3 protein: CASSPFLGEKYNEQFF

V gene: TRBV6-6
CDR3 length: 14
D gene: TRBD1
J gene: TRBJ2-7
clone size: .
CDR3 DNA: TGTGCCAGCAGTTTTGGGACAGTCCCCTACGAGCAGTACTTC
CDR3 protein: CASSFGTVPYEQYF

V gene: TRBV28
CDR3 length: 16
D gene: .
J gene: TRBJ1-1
clone size: .
CDR3 DNA: TGTGCCAGCAGCCCGCTCCACCTCGGGCACAACACTGAAGCTTTCTTT
CDR3 protein: CASSPLHLGHNTEAFF

V gene: TRBV4-1
CDR3 length: 16
D gene: TRBD2
J gene: TRBJ2-3
clone size: .
CDR3 DNA: TGCGCCAGCAGCCTCAAACTAGCGGGGGGCACAGATACGCAGTATTTT
CDR3 protein: CASSLKLAGGTDTQYF

V gene: TRBV19
CDR3 length: 17
D gene: TRBD1
J gene: TRBJ1-5
clone size: .
CDR3 DNA: TGTGCCAGTATGAGGGGACAGGGAGTAAATAGCAATCAGCCCCAGCATTTT
CDR3 protein: CASMRGQGVNSNQPQHF

V gene: TRBV11-2
CDR3 length: 11
D gene: .
J gene: TRBJ2-3
clone size: .
CDR3 DNA: TGTGCCAGCCAACGAGGCAATACGCAGTATTTT
CDR3 protein: CASQRGNTQYF

V gene: TRBV6-4
CDR3 length: 15
D gene: .
J gene: TRBJ2-1
clone size: .
CDR3 DNA: TGTGCCAGCAGTGAAAAGTGGGATCGTCGGAATGAGCAGTTCTTC
CDR3 protein: CASSEKWDRRNEQFF

V gene: TRBV20-1
CDR3 length: 11
D gene: .
J gene: TRBJ2-7
clone size: .
CDR3 DNA: TGCAGTGCTAGACTGGGCTACGAGCAGTACTTC
CDR3 protein: CSARLGYEQYF

V gene: TRBV19
CDR3 length: 15
D gene: .
J gene: TRBJ2-3
clone size: .
CDR3 DNA: TGTGCCAGTAGTTTACAGGGAAGTAGCACAGATACGCAGTATTTT
CDR3 protein: CASSLQGSSTDTQYF

V gene: TRBV27
CDR3 length: 15
D gene: TRBD1
J gene: TRBJ2-7
clone size: .
CDR3 DNA: TGTGCCAGCAGTATAGGGACAGGGCCTTCCTACGAGCAGTACTTC
CDR3 protein: CASSIGTGPSYEQYF

V gene: TRBV30
CDR3 length: 14
D gene: TRBD2
J gene: TRBJ2-5
clone size: .
CDR3 DNA: TGTGCCTGGAGTGAGGGGCGCGGGAGTGAGACCCAGTACTTC
CDR3 protein: CAWSEGRGSETQYF

V gene: TRBV4-2
CDR3 length: 11
D gene: .
J gene: TRBJ2-7
clone size: .
CDR3 DNA: TGTGCCAGCAGCCTCTCCTACGAGCAGTACTTC
CDR3 protein: CASSLSYEQYF

V gene: TRBV11-2
CDR3 length: 15
D gene: .
J gene: TRBJ1-4
clone size: .
CDR3 DNA: TGTGCCAGCAGCTTAGATTGGGCGGCTAATGAAAAACTGTTTTTT
CDR3 protein: CASSLDWAANEKLFF

V gene: TRBV6-5
CDR3 length: 15
D gene: .
J gene: TRBJ2-2
clone size: .
CDR3 DNA: TGTGCCAGCAGTCTACTAGTTCCGAACACCGGGGAGCTGTTTTTT
CDR3 protein: CASSLLVPNTGELFF

V gene: TRBV27
CDR3 length: 15
D gene: .
J gene: TRBJ1-1
clone size: .
CDR3 DNA: TGTGCCAGCAGTTTTGGGCGGACAGCCAACACTGAAGCTTTCTTT
CDR3 protein: CASSFGRTANTEAFF

V gene: TRBV25-1
CDR3 length: 11
D gene: .
J gene: TRBJ2-1
clone size: .
CDR3 DNA: TGTGCCAGCGCTTTCTACAATGAGCAGTTCTTC
CDR3 protein: CASAFYNEQFF

V gene: TRBV6-5
CDR3 length: 15
D gene: TRBD1
J gene: TRBJ1-1
clone size: .
CDR3 DNA: TGTGCCAGCAGTTACTCCCCGGACAGGGGCACTGAAGCTTTCTTT
CDR3 protein: CASSYSPDRGTEAFF

V gene: TRBV19
CDR3 length: 13
D gene: TRBD1
J gene: TRBJ1-1
clone size: .
CDR3 DNA: TGTGCCAGTACCCCTCGGACAGGGCAGGAAGCTTTCTTT
CDR3 protein: CASTPRTGQEAFF

V gene: TRBV21-1
CDR3 length: 16
D gene: .
J gene: TRBJ1-1
clone size: .
CDR3 DNA: TGTGCCAGCAGCAAAGAAGGGGAACCTGGGGACACTGAAGCTTTCTTT
CDR3 protein: CASSKEGEPGDTEAFF

V gene: TRBV5-1
CDR3 length: 14
D gene: TRBD1
J gene: TRBJ2-7
clone size: .
CDR3 DNA: TGCGCCAGCAGCTACTATACAGGGGGCTACGAGCAGTACTTC
CDR3 protein: CASSYYTGGYEQYF

V gene: TRBV30
CDR3 length: 12
D gene: .
J gene: TRBJ2-7
clone size: .
CDR3 DNA: TGTGCCTGGGGACAGTCTACCTACGAGCAGTACTTC
CDR3 protein: CAWGQSTYEQYF

V gene: TRBV19
CDR3 length: 15
D gene: TRBD2
J gene: TRBJ2-7
clone size: .
CDR3 DNA: TGTGCCAGTCCCCTGCTAGCGGGGGGCGCCTACGAGCAGTACTTC
CDR3 protein: CASPLLAGGAYEQYF

V gene: TRBV7-9
CDR3 length: 13
D gene: TRBD1
J gene: TRBJ2-7
clone size: .
CDR3 DNA: TGTGCCCAAGAAATGAGGACAGGGGACGAGCAGTACTTC
CDR3 protein: CAQEMRTGDEQYF

V gene: TRBV30
CDR3 length: 12
D gene: .
J gene: TRBJ1-2
clone size: .
CDR3 DNA: TGTGCCTGGGAAAGGGGGGACTATGGCTACACCTTC
CDR3 protein: CAWERGDYGYTF

V gene: TRBV5-1
CDR3 length: 12
D gene: .
J gene: TRBJ2-2
clone size: .
CDR3 DNA: TGCGCCAGCAGCTTAAACACCGGGGAGCTGTTTTTT
CDR3 protein: CASSLNTGELFF

V gene: TRBV4-1
CDR3 length: 15
D gene: .
J gene: TRBJ1-4
clone size: .
CDR3 DNA: TGCGCCAGCAGCCAACCGGGGGCGTATGGGGAAAAACTGTTTTTT
CDR3 protein: CASSQPGAYGEKLFF

V gene: TRBV27
CDR3 length: 13
D gene: .
J gene: TRBJ2-3
clone size: .
CDR3 DNA: TGTGCCAGCAGCCGGGGGCCGCCCGATACGCAGTATTTT
CDR3 protein: CASSRGPPDTQYF

V gene: TRBV5-1
CDR3 length: 13
D gene: .
J gene: TRBJ2-7
clone size: .
CDR3 DNA: TGCGCCAGCAGCTTGGACAGAGGAGGCGAGCAGTACTTC
CDR3 protein: CASSLDRGGEQYF

V gene: TRBV29-1
CDR3 length: 12
D gene: .
J gene: TRBJ1-1
clone size: .
CDR3 DNA: TGCAGCGCCGGACAGCCGAACACTGAAGCTTTCTTT
CDR3 protein: CSAGQPNTEAFF

V gene: TRBV30
CDR3 length: 14
D gene: .
J gene: TRBJ2-7
clone size: .
CDR3 DNA: TGTGCCTGGAGTGAGGCAGGGGGGGGGGCCGAGCAGTACTTC
CDR3 protein: CAWSEAGGGAEQYF

V gene: TRBV5-1
CDR3 length: 14
D gene: .
J gene: TRBJ2-7
clone size: .
CDR3 DNA: TGCGCCAGCAGCTTGGCCGCAGGCCCCTACGAGCAGTACTTC
CDR3 protein: CASSLAAGPYEQYF

V gene: TRBV6-5
CDR3 length: 16
D gene: .
J gene: TRBJ1-1
clone size: .
CDR3 DNA: TGTGCCAGCAGTTACTCGGTACAGGCCATGAACACTGAAGCTTTCTTT
CDR3 protein: CASSYSVQAMNTEAFF